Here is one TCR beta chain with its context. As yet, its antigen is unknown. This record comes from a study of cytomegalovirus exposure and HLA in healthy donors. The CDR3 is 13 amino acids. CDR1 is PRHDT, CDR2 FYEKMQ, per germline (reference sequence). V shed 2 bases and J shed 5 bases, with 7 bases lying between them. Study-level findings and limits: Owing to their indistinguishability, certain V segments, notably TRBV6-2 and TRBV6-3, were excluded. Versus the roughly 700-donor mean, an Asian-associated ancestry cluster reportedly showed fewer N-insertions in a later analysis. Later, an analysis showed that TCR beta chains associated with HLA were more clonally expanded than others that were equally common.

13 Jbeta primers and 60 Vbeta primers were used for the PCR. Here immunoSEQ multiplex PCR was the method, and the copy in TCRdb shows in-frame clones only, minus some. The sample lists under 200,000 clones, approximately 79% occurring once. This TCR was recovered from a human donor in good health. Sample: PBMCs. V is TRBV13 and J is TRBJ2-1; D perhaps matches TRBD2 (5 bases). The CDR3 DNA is TGTGCCAGCAGCTTAACCGGGAACAATGAGCAGTTCTTC. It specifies CASSLTGNNEQFF.